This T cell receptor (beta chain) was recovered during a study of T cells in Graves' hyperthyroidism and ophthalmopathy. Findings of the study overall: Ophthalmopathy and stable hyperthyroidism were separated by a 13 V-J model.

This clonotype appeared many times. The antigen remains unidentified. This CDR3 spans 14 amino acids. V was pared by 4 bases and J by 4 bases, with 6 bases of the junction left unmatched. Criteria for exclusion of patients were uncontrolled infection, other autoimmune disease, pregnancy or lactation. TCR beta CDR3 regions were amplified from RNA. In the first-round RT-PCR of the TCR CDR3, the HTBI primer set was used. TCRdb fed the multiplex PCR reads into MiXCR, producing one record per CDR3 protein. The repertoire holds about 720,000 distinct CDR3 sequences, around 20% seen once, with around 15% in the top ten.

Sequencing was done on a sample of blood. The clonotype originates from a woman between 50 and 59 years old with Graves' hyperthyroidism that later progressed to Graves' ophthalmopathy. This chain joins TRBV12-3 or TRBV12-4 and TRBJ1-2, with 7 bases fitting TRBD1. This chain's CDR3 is CASSSIRDSYGYTF. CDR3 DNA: TGTGCCAGCAGTTCGATTCGGGACAGCTATGGCTACACCTTC.